This TCR beta chain is from a study of cytomegalovirus exposure and HLA in healthy donors. Study-wide points: Sequencing likely produced, as an artifact, a cluster of highly shared sequence variants. According to a later analysis, donors in an Asian-associated ancestry cluster reportedly had fewer N-insertions than the roughly 660-donor mean.

Concerning this clone: Antigen: not known.

The CDR3 covers 14 residues. Per the germline V gene, CDR1 is MRHNA and CDR2 is SNTAGT. Trimming took off 6 bases at V and 8 bases at J, with 16 bases between the two ends. Researchers ran the PCR with 60 Vbeta and 13 Jbeta primers. Per the authors' pipeline: A later analysis counted 80 million or so unique TCR beta chains, about 11 million shared. Libraries were prepared by immunoSEQ multiplex PCR; TCRdb keeps only in-frame clonotypes and omits some of them. V and J calls and clone size are as listed in that table; D and trimming were resolved from the DNA. The sample consists of about 150,000 clones, 76% of them appearing once.

The sequenced sample consisted of PBMCs. The TCR originated in a middle-aged woman in good health and CMV-seronegative. The V call is TRBV6-4, the J call TRBJ2-2; D might be TRBD1 (6 bases). CDR3 amino acids: CASSPRTGSGELFF. CDR3 nucleotide sequence: TGTGCCAGCAGCCCTCGTACAGGGTCGGGGGAGCTGTTTTTT.